A single sample gave rise to the 8 T cell receptor beta chains below, sequenced in a study of blood T cells in healthy people across ages. A J-beta primer mix and a sample-barcoded 5' primer were used in a second PCR of about 6 to 12 cycles. TCRdb called the 5' RACE reads again in MiXCR, with one record for every CDR3 protein. The sample contains about 680,000 distinct CDR3 sequences, around 45% of which appear only once. The specimen was blood. The receptors here all came from an older woman in good health.

The V gene is TRBV20-1, the J gene TRBJ2-5; D remains unclear. With 3 bases removed from V and 6 bases from J, the gap between germline ends came to 11 bases. Germline assignment: CDR1 DFQATT and CDR2 SNEGSKA (reference sequence). The CDR3 is 12 residues long. The CDR3, as DNA: TGCAGTGCTAGTCGGCTAGAAAAGACCCAGTACTTC. Amino acid sequence: CSASRLEKTQYF.

J is TRBJ1-5 and V is TRBV20-1, with D possibly TRBD1 on 5 matching bases. The CDR3 length is 14 residues. Trimming took 5 bases from V and 1 from J, leaving 12 bases between them. The V gene's germline CDR1 is DFQATT and CDR2 SNEGSKA (reference sequence). Written as DNA, the CDR3 is TGCAGTGCTGGAGGGGAGACCAGCAATCAGCCCCAGCATTTT. Its translation is CSAGGETSNQPQHF.

In the case of this clonotype: This may arise from a read error, as a much more abundant clone is one base away. The V gene is TRBV4-3, the J gene TRBJ2-2, with D unresolved. Per germline, CDR1 LGHNA and CDR2 YSLEER. This CDR3 region has 14 residues. V lost 4 bases and J 10 bases, leaving 16 bases between the germline ends. For the CDR3, the DNA is TGCGCCAGCAGCCGGACGGCTAGGGCCGAGGAGCTGTTTTTT. Its translation: CASSRTARAEELFF.

This chain uses TRBV29-1 with TRBJ2-5; D gene unclear. Trimming cost V 5 bases and J 2 bases, with 6 bases left between them. CDR3 size: 11 residues. Germline V gives CDR1 SQVTM, CDR2 ANQGSEA. CDR3 nucleotide sequence: TGCAGCGTTCTTCATCAAGAGACCCAGTACTTC. Translation gives CSVLHQETQYF.

This clonotype was found a few times. The chain links TRBV21-1 to TRBJ2-1; the table's TRBD2 call for D was not verified on the DNA. TRBV21-1 is termed a pseudogene. The CDR3 spans 19 residues. CDR3 bases: TGTGCCAGCAGCAAAGCGGGACTAGCGGGAGGGAAGTCCTACAATGAGCAGTTCTTC. Its protein is CASSKAGLAGGKSYNEQFF.

This clonotype was observed a few times. The V gene is TRBV20-1, the J gene TRBJ2-3; D might be TRBD2 (6 bases). Per the germline V gene, CDR1 is DFQATT and CDR2 is SNEGSKA (reference sequence). V was shortened by 6 bases and J by 5 bases, with 12 bases between the two germline ends. The CDR3 contains 12 residues. In nucleotides, the CDR3 is TGCAGTGCCAGGAGGGGAGAAGATACGCAGTATTTT. Encoded protein: CSARRGEDTQYF.

V is TRBV10-3 and J is TRBJ2-5; TRBD2 matches at 8 bases. The CDR3 is 15 residues long. Unmatched junction bases numbered 4, after V lost 3 bases and J lost 1 base. Per germline, CDR1 ENHRY and CDR2 SYGVKD. The chain's CDR3 is CAISEGSGAQETQYF. The DNA of the CDR3 is TGTGCCATCAGTGAAGGTAGCGGGGCCCAAGAGACCCAGTACTTC.

The chain carries TRBV10-3 and TRBJ2-7; D remains unclear. Per germline, CDR1 ENHRY and CDR2 SYGVKD. This CDR3 region has 12 residues. The ends were cut back, 10 bases at V and 4 bases at J, with 14 bases in the middle. In DNA, the CDR3 is TGTGCCACCCGGACGGATGCTTACGAGCAGTACTTC. This translates into CATRTDAYEQYF.